These T cell receptor beta chains were read from a single sample in a study of post-analysis software for immune sequencing data. TCRdb called the PCR reads again in MiXCR, with one record for every CDR3 protein. Found here are about half a million distinct CDR3 sequences, under 55% of them singletons; the top ten hold about 12%. Material: blood. These receptors all come from a girl aged 5-17 years with multiple sclerosis. Each CDR3 is given without its conserved first and last residue. Clone size, where shown, is once, few, many, or a class for clones that have expanded.

CDR3	length	V	J	size
ASSPSLILGTEAF	13	TRBV12-3/TRBV12-4	TRBJ1-1	-
ASSSVPGLAGPDEQF	15	TRBV6-5	TRBJ2-1	-
SAKGLRIADTQY	12	TRBV20-1	TRBJ2-3	few
ASSLARGGYEQY	12	TRBV7-2	TRBJ2-7	-
ASGREPLQNNEQF	13	TRBV7-2	TRBJ2-1	-
SVEGSTDTQY	10	TRBV29-1	TRBJ2-3	-
ASTQGKTSYYNEQF	14	TRBV6-2/TRBV6-3	TRBJ2-1	few
ATSWAASGSTAGNEQY	16	TRBV24-1	TRBJ2-7	-
ASSPRGGLLNGEQY	14	TRBV7-3	TRBJ2-4	-
ASSLAGRGDTQY	12	TRBV6-5	TRBJ2-3	-
ASSRGLDTEAF	11	TRBV13	TRBJ1-1	few
ASSLAGTADGYT	12	TRBV7-9	TRBJ1-2	few
ASTVATGGPEAF	12	TRBV28	TRBJ1-1	once
AISESRSSGHYNEQF	15	TRBV10-3	TRBJ2-1	few
ASTVADIDNEQF	12	TRBV12-3/TRBV12-4	TRBJ2-1	-
ASSTTGVYEQY	11	TRBV7-2	-	few
ASFFRGGPF	9	TRBV7-8	TRBJ2-1	-
SVSPFRNTEAF	11	TRBV29-1	TRBJ1-1	few
ASSQEGTLGEQY	12	TRBV4-2	TRBJ2-7	-
SAQLAGEAIMSYEQY	15	TRBV20-1	TRBJ2-7	few
ASSGRWQGKRTDTQY	15	TRBV18	TRBJ2-3	-
ASSDGFRDYNEQF	13	TRBV2	TRBJ2-1	few
SASAGEYSNQPQH	13	TRBV20-1	TRBJ1-5	few
ASSLLTGTYNEQF	13	TRBV5-1	TRBJ2-1	-
SVQPRALNTEAF	12	TRBV20-1	TRBJ1-1	once
ASRDGTDNQPQH	12	TRBV2	TRBJ1-5	-
ASSFGGYAGNEQF	13	TRBV11-2	TRBJ2-1	few
ASSLALAGPTDTQY	14	TRBV5-1	TRBJ2-3	-
ASSYSANSPLH	11	TRBV6-5	TRBJ1-6	-
AGSQRVAGISGANVLT	16	TRBV11-2	TRBJ2-6	-
ASRTGTGTEQY	11	TRBV6-6	TRBJ2-7	once
SATGTAKNIQY	11	TRBV20-1	TRBJ2-4	-
ASSTGTGMNTEAF	13	TRBV5-1	TRBJ1-1	-
ASSWREGSHEQY	12	TRBV12-3/TRBV12-4	TRBJ2-7	once
ASSYSNSQASYEQY	14	TRBV6-6	TRBJ2-7	few
ASSFGGVYEQY	11	TRBV12-3/TRBV12-4	-	few
SARGGTSGTTQETQY	15	TRBV20-1	TRBJ2-5	few